A single sample is the source of the 17 T cell receptor beta chains below, sequenced in a study of beta chain features in type 1 diabetes. All of the isolated RNA was reverse transcribed, so expressed TCRB transcripts were sequenced. Using immunoSEQ multiplex PCR, the repertoire was profiled, and TCRdb retains in-frame clones only, with some absent. The sample has roughly 250,000 clones, 68% seen once. The sample was naive CD4+ T cells from blood. The source of these receptors is a man aged 25 to 45 in good health.

The gene calls are TRBV7-2 and TRBJ2-3, with no clear D. This CDR3 has 14 amino acids. With 4 bases removed from V and 4 bases from J, the gap between germline ends came to 12 bases. Germline V gene data show CDR1 as SGHTA and CDR2 as FQGNSA. The CDR3 loop reads CASSYYYGADTQYF. The CDR3 DNA reads TGTGCCAGCAGCTACTACTATGGGGCAGATACGCAGTATTTT.

The genes are TRBV4-2 and TRBJ2-7; possible D gene TRBD1, 6 bases. The CDR3 contains 16 residues. Per germline, CDR1 LGHNA and CDR2 YNFKEQ. Deletions cut 0 bases from V and 4 bases from J, with 16 bases between. In nucleotides, the CDR3 is TGTGCCAGCAGCCAAGAAGGAAACAGGGAAGGGTACGAGCAGTACTTC. Protein sequence: CASSQEGNREGYEQYF.

In DNA, the CDR3 is TGTGCCTGGACCGGCGGGAAGGGCGGTAACTATGGCTACACCTTC. Translating gives CAWTGGKGGNYGYTF. The chain recombines TRBV30 with TRBJ1-2; D call uncertain. This CDR3 spans 15 amino acids. Trimming cost V 4 bases and J 1 base, with 16 bases left between them. Per the germline V gene, CDR1 is GTSNPN and CDR2 is SVGIG (reference sequence).

V is TRBV18 and J is TRBJ1-2; D uncertain. This CDR3 is 14 amino acids long. Germline V gene data show CDR1 as KGHSH and CDR2 as LQKENI. V lost 3 bases and J 3 bases, leaving 11 bases between the germline ends. For the CDR3, the DNA is TGTGCCAGCTCACCCGGCGTAGCGTACTATGGCTACACCTTC. It encodes CASSPGVAYYGYTF.

The chain employs TRBV10-3 and TRBJ2-3, with 11 positions matching TRBD2. The CDR3 extends over 16 amino acids. Germline trimming cut 0 bases from V and 7 bases from J; bases unmatched to any gene: 6. Germline assignment: CDR1 ENHRY and CDR2 SYGVKD. The CDR3 DNA reads TGTGCCATCAGTGAGTCGGGGACTAGCGGAGGGAATACGCAGTATTTT. Encoded protein: CAISESGTSGGNTQYF.

In regard to this clone: Mismatch with germline at one junction end may stem from a read error. The chain links TRBV7-2 to TRBJ1-2; no reliable D call. Germline values: CDR1 SGHTA, CDR2 FQGNSA. The CDR3 has 12 residues. The CDR3, as DNA: TGTGCCAGCAGATTAGCTAACTATGGCTACACCTTC. As protein: CASRLANYGYTF.

The gene calls are TRBV9 and TRBJ2-1, with D possibly being TRBD1 or TRBD2 (5 bases each). The CDR3 totals 13 residues. CDR1 is SGDLS, CDR2 YYNGEE, per germline. V was pared by 0 bases and J by 7 bases, with 8 bases between. CDR3 protein: CASSVAWGNEQFF. As DNA, the CDR3 is TGTGCCAGCAGCGTAGCTTGGGGGAATGAGCAGTTCTTC.

This clone was picked up one time. The CDR3: CAISGTGNTEAFF. The CDR3 region has the DNA TGTGCCATCAGTGGAACAGGAAACACTGAAGCTTTCTTT. The chain links TRBV10-3 to TRBJ1-1, with D possibly TRBD1 on 5 matching bases. Looked up from germline, CDR1 is ENHRY and CDR2 is SYGVKD. V was pared by 4 bases and J by 2 bases, with 8 bases between. This CDR3 region has 13 residues.

The chain is built from TRBV7-9 and TRBJ1-6, with TRBD1 as a possible D gene (5 bases). Germline V gene sequence: CDR1 SEHNR, CDR2 FQNEAQ (reference sequence). V lost 2 bases and J lost 10, with 15 bases in between. The length of the CDR3 is 15 residues. CDR3 amino acids: CASSLNSEGYSPLHF. The CDR3 region has the DNA TGTGCCAGCAGCTTAAATAGTGAGGGGTACTCACCCCTCCACTTT. The whole variable domain, filled in from reference TRBV7-9 and TRBJ1-6, reads DTGVSQNPRHKITKRGQNVTFRCDPISEHNRLYWYRQTLGQGPEFLTYFQNEAQLEKSRLLSDRFSAERPKGSFSTLEIQRTEQGDSAMYLCASSLNSEGYSPLHFGNGTRLTVT.

The chain joins TRBV7-2 to TRBJ2-7; a weak D match, TRBD2 (5 bases). The CDR3 length is 15 residues. Trimming shortened V by 1 base and J by 4 bases, and 14 bases separated the two germline ends. Germline-derived CDR1 and CDR2 are SGHTA and FQGNSA. CDR3 sequence reads: CASSLDRDSLYEQYF. The CDR3 coding sequence is TGTGCCAGCAGCTTAGATCGGGATAGTCTGTACGAGCAGTACTTC. Filled out from reference TRBV7-2 and TRBJ2-7, the complete variable domain reads GAGVSQSPSNKVTEKGKDVELRCDPISGHTALYWYRQSLGQGLEFLIYFQGNSAPDKSGLPSDRFSAERTGGSVSTLTIQRTQQEDSAVYLCASSLDRDSLYEQYFGPGTRLTVT.

The V call is TRBV29-1, the J call TRBJ2-3; no firm D call. V lost 4 bases to trimming and J lost 6 bases, with 17 bases between them. Germline CDR1 and CDR2: SQVTM and ANQGSEA. This CDR3 has 14 residues. This chain's CDR3 is CSVVWRRAGDTQYF. The CDR3, as DNA: TGCAGCGTTGTCTGGCGGCGAGCAGGCGATACGCAGTATTTT.

This clone was observed a handful of times. The rearrangement links TRBV30 to TRBJ2-1; 7 bases fit TRBD1. Germline V gene lookup returns CDR1 GTSNPN and CDR2 SVGIG (reference sequence). This CDR3 has 15 residues. The trim removed 2 bases at V and 3 bases at J, leaving 7 bases unmatched. The CDR3 DNA is TGTGCCTGGAGTTCAGACAGGGTGGGCTACAATGAGCAGTTCTTC. This encodes CAWSSDRVGYNEQFF.

The CDR3 is CAWSGDRETQYF. Here the CDR3 DNA reads TGTGCCTGGAGTGGGGATCGGGAGACCCAGTACTTC. The chain carries TRBV30 and TRBJ2-5; D is unresolved. The CDR3 has 12 residues. Trimming left V 1 base short and J 5 bases short, with 8 bases between. Germline lookup yields CDR1 GTSNPN and CDR2 SVGIG (reference sequence).

V and J are TRBV29-1 and TRBJ2-5, with D perhaps assigned TRBD1 or TRBD2 (5 bases each). The V end was cut by 4 bases, the J end by 3 bases, with 9 bases between. The germline V gene encodes CDR1 SQVTM and CDR2 ANQGSEA. There are 12 residues in the CDR3. CDR3 sequence reads: CSVVGDEETQYF. The CDR3 DNA follows: TGCAGCGTTGTTGGGGACGAAGAGACCCAGTACTTC.

On this clone itself: The sample carries other DNA sequences with the same CDR3. The rearrangement joins TRBV30 to TRBJ2-1; D uncertain. CDR3 size: 11 residues. The ends were cut back, 0 bases at V and 7 bases at J, with 4 bases in the middle. Germline V gene data show CDR1 as GTSNPN and CDR2 as SVGIG (reference sequence). CDR3 in DNA: TGTGCCTGGAGTGTAGTAAATGAGCAGTTCTTC. It yields the protein CAWSVVNEQFF.

This clone was counted a few times. The chain combines TRBV18 with TRBJ1-2; D is unresolved. The CDR3 loop spans 15 amino acids. CDR1 and CDR2 from the germline V gene are KGHSH and LQKENI. The V and J ends lost 1 base and 2 bases respectively, with 11 bases between them. In DNA, the CDR3 is TGTGCCAGCTCACCACAGGGCAGCCCAAACTATGGCTACACCTTC. It is translated as CASSPQGSPNYGYTF.

This clone was counted only a few times. This chain joins TRBV7-2 and TRBJ2-6; no clear D. CDR1 is SGHTA and CDR2 is FQGNSA in the germline V gene. Trimming pared 5 bases from V and 0 bases from J, leaving 17 bases between. The CDR3 runs 18 residues. CDR3 in DNA: TGTGCCAGCAGCCGTATAACAAGGGCAGCCTCTGGGGCCAACGTCCTGACTTTC. Protein product: CASSRITRAASGANVLTF. The full variable domain, its missing parts supplied by reference TRBV7-2 and TRBJ2-6, is GAGVSQSPSNKVTEKGKDVELRCDPISGHTALYWYRQSLGQGLEFLIYFQGNSAPDKSGLPSDRFSAERTGGSVSTLTIQRTQQEDSAVYLCASSRITRAASGANVLTFGAGSRLTVL.